This record looks at one TCR beta chain sequence and its context. Trimming left V 0 bases short and J 8 bases short, with 4 bases between. Per the germline V gene, CDR1 is DFQATT and CDR2 is SNEGSKA (reference sequence). The CDR3 extends over 11 amino acids. 5'RACE with constant-segment primers yielded barcoded, UMI-tagged TCR alpha and TCR beta cDNA libraries. TCRdb passed the 5' RACE reads through MiXCR, listing each CDR3 protein once. The table lists around 310,000 distinct CDR3 sequences, 20% to 25% of them singletons, with roughly a fifth in the top ten. This sample is part of a study of T-cell memory formation after mild COVID-19.

Sequencing was performed on PBMCs or a T cell subset sorted from them (not recorded which). The TCR was taken from a man aged 18 to 29 who had mild COVID-19 (a few samples of this study predate the infection). Cell type and time point are not known. V and J are TRBV20-1 and TRBJ1-4, with D hard to call. CDR3 loop: CSARESEKLFF. The CDR3 DNA sequence: TGCAGTGCTAGAGAATCGGAAAAACTGTTTTTT.